The TCR beta chain described here comes from a study of T cell responses to AZD1222 COVID-19 vaccine. Germline values: CDR1 KGHSH, CDR2 LQKENI. The CDR3 extends over 12 amino acids. Deletions cut 2 bases from V and 10 bases from J, with 11 bases between. The data were produced by immunoSEQ multiplex PCR, yet TCRdb's version contains in-frame clones alone and is incomplete. The data show roughly 150,000 clones, around 90% seen once. Sequencing was performed on peripheral blood, taken 28 days after the second AZD1222 dose. This receptor was identified in an adult who received the AZD1222 COVID-19 vaccine. The rearrangement links TRBV18 to TRBJ1-1; D perhaps matches TRBD1 (5 bases). The CDR3 sequence: CASSPGGSGAFF. CDR3 DNA sequence: TGTGCCAGCTCACCAGGGGGGTCTGGAGCTTTCTTT. Full variable domain (remainder filled in from reference TRBV18 and TRBJ1-1): NAGVMQNPRHLVRRRGQEARLRCSPMKGHSHVYWYRQLPEEGLKFMVYLQKENIIDESGMPKERFSAEFPKEGPSILRIQQVVRGDSAAYFCASSPGGSGAFFGQGTRLTVV.